The source of this T cell receptor (beta chain) is a study of T-cell reconstitution after alpha-beta-depleted transplantation in children. General study findings and limits: At one year after transplant, newly produced T cells mostly accounted for T-cell counts and diversity. Surviving thymic progenitors and recipient T cells were the source of high TCRbeta diversity at day 60 in some patients. Alpha-beta T cells about two months after transplant reportedly derived from several hundred expanded graft clones.

Unique molecular identifiers were incorporated when the TCRbeta library was constructed. TCRdb analysed the PCR reads with MiXCR anew, one entry per CDR3 protein. The table has 15,000 to 20,000 distinct CDR3 sequences, around 4.9% seen once; the top ten hold around 7.5%. The V and J ends lost 5 bases and 8 bases, in that order; junction bases with no gene match: 16. Germline lookup yields CDR1 DFQATT and CDR2 SNEGSKA (reference sequence). CDR3 length equals 16 residues. The table lists this clonotype with many counts. Antigen unknown. The rearrangement links TRBV20-1 to TRBJ1-2; 11 positions agree with TRBD1. The starting material was PBMCs, obtained before TCRalphabeta/CD19-depleted stem cell transplant. This TCR was sampled from a boy under 18 with acute lymphoblastic leukemia, due to receive a stem cell transplant. CDR3 sequence: CSADGWDRGAQGGYTF. The CDR3, as DNA: TGCAGTGCTGATGGGTGGGACAGGGGGGCCCAAGGAGGCTACACCTTC.